The clone carrying this T cell receptor beta chain has just one count. The antigen is not known. These data come from a study of cytomegalovirus exposure and HLA in healthy donors. The overall study: As released early, the data held some 80 million unique TCRs from HLA-typed donors. Study results and limitations: Follow-up analysis later connected one missense variant in DCLRE1C with trimming of TCR beta V- and J-genes. Earlier findings revealed that most TCR beta V segments proved productive either about 90% or about 30% of the time.

Primers included in the PCR were 60 Vbeta and 13 Jbeta primers. Only in-frame clones appear in the TCRdb table, and some are missing; sequencing was by immunoSEQ multiplex PCR. This sample carries approximately 160,000 clones, approximately 86% of them seen once, and the ten largest clones take roughly 1.5%. The sample consisted of PBMCs. The source of this sequence is a male donor in good health and CMV-seronegative.

The CDR3 DNA is TGTGCCAGCATCCTCGGCGGGGGTGGAAACACCATATATTTT. Translating gives CASILGGGGNTIYF. This chain links TRBV27 with TRBJ1-3, with TRBD1 as a possible D gene (5 bases). The CDR3 consists of 14 residues. Germline V gene sequence: CDR1 MNHEY, CDR2 SMNVEV (reference sequence). Trimming stripped 7 bases from V and 3 bases from J, with 13 bases between.